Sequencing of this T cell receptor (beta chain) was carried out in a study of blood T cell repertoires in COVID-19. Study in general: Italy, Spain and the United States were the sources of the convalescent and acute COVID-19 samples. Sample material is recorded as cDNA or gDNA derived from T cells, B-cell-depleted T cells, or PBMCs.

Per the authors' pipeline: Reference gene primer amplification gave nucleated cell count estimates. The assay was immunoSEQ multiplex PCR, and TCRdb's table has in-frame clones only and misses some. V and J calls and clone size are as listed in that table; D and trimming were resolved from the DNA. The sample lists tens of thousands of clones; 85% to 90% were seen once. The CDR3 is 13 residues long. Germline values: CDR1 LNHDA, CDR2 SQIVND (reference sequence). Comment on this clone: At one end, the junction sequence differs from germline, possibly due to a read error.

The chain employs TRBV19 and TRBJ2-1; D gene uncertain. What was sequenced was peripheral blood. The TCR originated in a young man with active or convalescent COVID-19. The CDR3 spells CVSSMTDYNEQFF. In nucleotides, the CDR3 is TGTGTCAGTAGTATGACTGACTACAATGAGCAGTTCTTC.